This T cell receptor (beta chain) came from a study of T cell responses to AZD1222 COVID-19 vaccine. Germline assignment: CDR1 LGHNA and CDR2 YSLEER. This CDR3 has 15 residues. V lost 0 bases to trimming and J lost 0 bases, with 6 bases between them. Only in-frame clones appear in the TCRdb table, and some are missing; sequencing was by immunoSEQ multiplex PCR. Of tens of thousands of clones listed, around nine tenths were seen once; the top ten hold roughly 5.3%. The sample consisted of peripheral blood, taken 28 days after the second AZD1222 dose. This TCR derives from an adult who received the AZD1222 COVID-19 vaccine. The chain joins TRBV4-3 to TRBJ1-5; D gene unclear. The CDR3 DNA reads as TGCGCCAGCAGCCAAGATCGAGGTAGCAATCAGCCCCAGCATTTT. Residues: CASSQDRGSNQPQHF.